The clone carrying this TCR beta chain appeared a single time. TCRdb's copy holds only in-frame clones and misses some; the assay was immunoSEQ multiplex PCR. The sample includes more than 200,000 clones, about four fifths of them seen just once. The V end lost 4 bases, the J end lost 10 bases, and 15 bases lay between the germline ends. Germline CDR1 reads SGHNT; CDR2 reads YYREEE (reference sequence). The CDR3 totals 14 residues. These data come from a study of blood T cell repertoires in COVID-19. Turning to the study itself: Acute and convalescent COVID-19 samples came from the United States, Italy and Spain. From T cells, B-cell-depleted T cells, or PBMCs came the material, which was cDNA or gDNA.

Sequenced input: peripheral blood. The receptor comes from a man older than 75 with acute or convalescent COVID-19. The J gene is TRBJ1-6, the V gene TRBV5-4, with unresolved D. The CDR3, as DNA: TGTGCCAGCAGCCTGAGAGGGCAACGGTCACCCCTCCACTTT. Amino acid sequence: CASSLRGQRSPLHF.